Detailed here is one T cell receptor beta chain. The CDR3 has 15 amino acids. Unmatched junction bases numbered 10, after V lost 7 bases and J lost 6 bases. The germline V gene encodes CDR1 MNHNY and CDR2 SVGAGI (reference sequence). The repertoire was sequenced with immunoSEQ multiplex PCR; TCRdb's copy has only in-frame clones and lacks some. The data show around 74,000 clones, around 90% seen once. This sample was taken from a study of blood T cell repertoires in COVID-19. About the research overall: T cells, B-cell-depleted T cells, or PBMCs provided the cDNA or gDNA that served as material.

The material sequenced was peripheral blood. The sequence was collected from a man in his thirties or forties with acute or convalescent COVID-19. This chain joins TRBV6-6 and TRBJ1-5; 9 positions agree with TRBD1. CDR3 sequence reads: CASTLERDRVQPQHF. The CDR3 DNA reads as TGTGCCAGCACCTTGGAGAGGGACAGGGTTCAGCCCCAGCATTTT.